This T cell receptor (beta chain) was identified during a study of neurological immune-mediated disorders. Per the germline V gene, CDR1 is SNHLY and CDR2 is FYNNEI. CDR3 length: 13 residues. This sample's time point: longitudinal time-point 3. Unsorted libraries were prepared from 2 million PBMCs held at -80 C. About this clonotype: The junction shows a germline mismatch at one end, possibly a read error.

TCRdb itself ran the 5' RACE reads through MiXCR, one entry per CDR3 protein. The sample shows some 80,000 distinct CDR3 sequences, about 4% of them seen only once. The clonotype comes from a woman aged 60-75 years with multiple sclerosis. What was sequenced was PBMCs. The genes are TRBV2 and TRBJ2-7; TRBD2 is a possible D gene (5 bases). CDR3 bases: TGTTCCAGCAGTGAAGATACTCTACGGGAACAGTACTTC. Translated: CSSSEDTLREQYF. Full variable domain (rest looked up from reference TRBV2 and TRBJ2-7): EPEVTQTPSHQVTQMGQEVILRCVPISNHLYFYWYRQILGQKVEFLVSFYNNEISEKSEIFDDQFSVERPDGSNFTLKIRSTKLEDSAMYFCSSSEDTLREQYFGPGTRLTVT.